Shown below are 27 T cell receptor beta chains from a single sample sequenced in a study of shared clonotypes between healthy human individuals. Here immunoSEQ multiplex PCR was the method, and the copy in TCRdb shows in-frame clones only, minus some. The sample consists of about 2 million clones, roughly 96% of them appearing once. Sequencing was performed on naive CD4+ T cells sorted from blood. Subset given: CD45RA+ positively selected. Source of these receptors: a man younger than 35 in good health.

The V and J genes are TRBV19 and TRBJ1-5; 7 positions match TRBD1. The CDR3 length is 15 residues. J was trimmed by 7 bases and V by 4 bases; bases with no gene match: 10. Per the germline V gene, CDR1 is LNHDA and CDR2 is SQIVND (reference sequence). Written as DNA, the CDR3 is TGTGCCAGTAGTACGACAGGGCCGACGGGCCAGCCCCAGCATTTT. This sequence encodes CASSTTGPTGQPQHF.

As to this clone: This sample includes further DNA sequences coding for the same CDR3. This rearrangement joins TRBV6-1 to TRBJ2-7, with D perhaps matching TRBD1 or TRBD2 (5 bases each). V gave up 4 bases and J gave up 1 base, with 5 bases separating them. The length of the CDR3 is 12 residues. Per the germline V gene, CDR1 is MNHNS and CDR2 is SASEGT. The CDR3 reads CASSGGSYEQYF. CDR3 sequence (DNA): TGTGCCAGCAGTGGGGGGTCCTACGAGCAGTACTTC.

V gene TRBV5-4 combines with J gene TRBJ1-1; 9 bases align to TRBD1. Trimming cost V 4 bases and J 5 bases; bases outside gene matches: 6. Germline-derived CDR1 and CDR2 are SGHNT and YYREEE (reference sequence). This CDR3 contains 14 residues. The CDR3 is CASSATGGLTEAFF. The CDR3, as DNA: TGTGCCAGCAGCGCAACAGGGGGCTTGACTGAAGCTTTCTTT.

This clone was seen only once. One end of the junction does not line up with germline, which may come from a read error. This rearrangement joins TRBV6-6 to TRBJ1-1; possibly TRBD1 for D (6 bases). The germline gives CDR1 MNHNY, CDR2 SVGAGI (reference sequence). The CDR3 totals 11 residues. Here the CDR3 reads CASSYGKGGNF. In nucleotides, the CDR3 is TGTGCCAGCAGTTACGGGAAGGGGGGGAACTTT.

The V gene is TRBV7-5, the J gene TRBJ2-2; TRBD1, as called in the table, went unchecked against the DNA. TRBV7-5 has pseudogene status. The CDR3 runs 16 residues. CDR3 DNA: TGTGCCTGTTTATCCGGGACAAACCGTAACACCGGGGAGCTGTTTTTT. Protein sequence: CACLSGTNRNTGELFF.

Comment on this clone: The same CDR3 also results from other DNA sequences found in this sample. The chain recombines TRBV19 with TRBJ1-4; D may be TRBD1 (6 bases). The CDR3 covers 12 residues. V lost 4 bases to trimming and J lost 7 bases, with 7 bases between them. Germline V gene data show CDR1 as LNHDA and CDR2 as SQIVND (reference sequence). The CDR3 loop reads CASSTTGEKLFF. For the CDR3, the DNA is TGTGCCAGTAGTACGACAGGTGAAAAACTGTTTTTT.

A single count supports this clone. The genes are TRBV5-1 and TRBJ1-2; D is possibly TRBD1 (5 bases). This CDR3 region has 15 residues. The germline V and J ends were trimmed by 1 base and 1 base, with 11 bases remaining between them. CDR1 SGHRS and CDR2 YFSETQ come from the germline V gene. The CDR3 protein is CASSLLSGINYGYTF. For the CDR3, the DNA is TGCGCCAGCAGCTTGCTGTCAGGGATTAACTATGGCTACACCTTC.

The chain couples TRBV7-9 to TRBJ2-5; either TRBD1 or TRBD2 may supply D (7 bases each). Per the germline V gene, CDR1 is SEHNR and CDR2 is FQNEAQ (reference sequence). The CDR3 contains 17 residues. V gave up 5 bases and J gave up 4 bases, with 23 bases separating them. This CDR3 is CASSPGGVASGRETQYF. CDR3 DNA: TGTGCCAGCAGCCCAGGGGGGGTCGCGTCGGGGCGAGAGACCCAGTACTTC. Using reference TRBV7-9 and TRBJ2-5 for the parts outside the CDR3, the full variable domain is DTGVSQNPRHKITKRGQNVTFRCDPISEHNRLYWYRQTLGQGPEFLTYFQNEAQLEKSRLLSDRFSAERPKGSFSTLEIQRTEQGDSAMYLCASSPGGVASGRETQYFGPGTRLLVL.

The gene calls are TRBV19 and TRBJ1-1; 8 nucleotides match TRBD1. CDR1 is LNHDA, CDR2 SQIVND, per germline (reference sequence). The CDR3 has 11 residues. Unmatched junction bases numbered 6, after V lost 9 bases and J lost 9 bases. The CDR3 coding sequence is TGTGCCAGCCTGAGACAGGGGCAAGCTTTCTTT. Encoded protein: CASLRQGQAFF.

A single count supports this clone. The chain carries TRBV5-1 and TRBJ1-2, with a weak D call TRBD1 (6 bases). The germline CDR1 and CDR2 sequences are SGHRS and YFSETQ. CDR3 length: 14 residues. Between the trimmed V and J ends, which lost 0 bases and 4 bases, there was a span of 10 bases. In DNA, the CDR3 is TGCGCCAGCAGCTTGGTTGGCAGGGGCTATGGCTACACCTTC. Its protein is CASSLVGRGYGYTF. Complete variable domain (other parts from reference TRBV5-1 and TRBJ1-2): KAGVTQTPRYLIKTRGQQVTLSCSPISGHRSVSWYQQTPGQGLQFLFEYFSETQRNKGNFPGRFSGRQFSNSRSEMNVSTLELGDSALYLCASSLVGRGYGYTFGSGTRLTVV.

Of note for this clone: This may stem from a read error, because a much larger clone lies one nucleotide away. The rearrangement joins TRBV18 to TRBJ2-5; 13 nucleotides align to TRBD2. CDR3 length equals 16 residues. Germline CDR1 is KGHSH and CDR2 is LQKENI. In DNA, the CDR3 is TGTGCCAGCTCACCATTACGACTAGCGGGGGGAGAGACCCAGCACTTC. It specifies CASSPLRLAGGETQHF.

The gene calls are TRBV7-9 and TRBJ2-1; D gene ambiguous. V dropped 5 bases and J dropped 8 bases, with 16 bases sitting between them. Germline V gives CDR1 SEHNR, CDR2 FQNEAQ (reference sequence). The CDR3 contains 14 residues. The CDR3 reads CASSHLGYIDEQFF. The CDR3 coding sequence is TGTGCCAGCAGCCACTTAGGTTACATCGATGAGCAGTTCTTC.

Note on this clone: This same CDR3 is encoded by further DNA sequences in the sample. The V call is TRBV7-2, the J call TRBJ1-1; D gene uncertain. The CDR3 is 13 residues long. V was cut by 4 bases and J by 0 bases, with 6 bases left in between. Germline V gene sequence: CDR1 SGHTA, CDR2 FQGNSA. The CDR3 protein is CASSSSLNTEAFF. As DNA, the CDR3 is TGTGCCAGCAGCTCATCATTGAACACTGAAGCTTTCTTT.

This clone was counted once. J is TRBJ1-1 and V is TRBV6-5; the D gene is possibly TRBD1 (5 bases). This CDR3 is built from 15 residues. V lost 6 bases, J lost 4 bases, and 18 bases lay in between. Germline V lookup: CDR1 MNHEY, CDR2 SVGAGI. The CDR3 spells CASSLGGDFGTEAFF. For the CDR3, the DNA is TGTGCCAGCAGCTTGGGGGGGGATTTCGGCACTGAAGCTTTCTTT.

V usage is TRBV11-1 and J usage is TRBJ1-4; D unresolved. Trimming removed 1 base from V and 16 bases from J, with 7 bases in between. Per the germline V gene, CDR1 is SGHAT and CDR2 is FQDESV (reference sequence). The CDR3 runs to 10 residues. The CDR3 DNA follows: TGTGCCAGCAGCTTAGGGGGAGGGTTTTTT. Its protein product is CASSLGGGFF.

This clone has a single count. J is TRBJ1-4 and V is TRBV7-4; D gene ambiguous. The CDR3 is 16 residues long. Trimming pared 1 base from V and 3 bases from J, leaving 12 bases between. Germline V gene data show CDR1 as SGHVT and CDR2 as SQSDAQ. CDR3 amino acids: CASSLGLQPANEKLFF. CDR3 DNA sequence: TGTGCCAGCAGCTTAGGGTTACAGCCGGCTAATGAAAAACTGTTTTTT. The whole variable domain, filled in from reference TRBV7-4 and TRBJ1-4, reads GAGVSQSPRYKVAKRGRDVALRCDSISGHVTLYWYRQTLGQGSEVLTYSQSDAQRDKSGRPSGRFSAERPERSVSTLKIQRTEQGDSAVYLCASSLGLQPANEKLFFGSGTQLSVL.

The rearrangement links TRBV6-1 to TRBJ2-7, with 9 bases lining up with TRBD1. J was trimmed by 3 bases and V by 2 bases; bases with no gene match: 2. This CDR3 has 14 amino acids. Germline-derived CDR1 and CDR2 are MNHNS and SASEGT. The DNA for the CDR3 is TGTGCCAGCAGTGAAAGGGACAGGGTCTACGAGCAGTACTTC. It encodes CASSERDRVYEQYF.

The CDR3, as DNA: TGTGCCAGCAAGATGCAACCCTCTGGAAACACCATATATTTT. It yields the protein CASKMQPSGNTIYF. The genes are TRBV2 and TRBJ1-3; D gene uncertain. Germline assignment: CDR1 SNHLY and CDR2 FYNNEI. The V end lost 7 bases, the J end lost 0 bases, and 10 bases lay between the germline ends. The CDR3 has 14 residues.

The rearrangement links TRBV9 to TRBJ2-1; D gene unclear. The length of the CDR3 is 17 residues. CDR1 is SGDLS and CDR2 is YYNGEE in the germline V gene. The V end was cut by 3 bases, the J end by 5 bases, with 21 bases between. This CDR3 is CASSAGSVPTSHNEQFF. DNA of the CDR3: TGTGCCAGCAGCGCCGGGTCGGTGCCCACATCCCACAATGAGCAGTTCTTC. The entire variable domain, with the rest obtained from reference TRBV9 and TRBJ2-1, is as follows: DSGVTQTPKHLITATGQRVTLRCSPRSGDLSVYWYQQSLDQGLQFLIQYYNGEERAKGNILERFSAQQFPDLHSELNLSSLELGDSALYFCASSAGSVPTSHNEQFFGPGTRLTVL.

The chain employs TRBV27 and TRBJ2-7; tentatively, D is TRBD1 or TRBD2 (5 bases each). V was shortened by 5 bases and J by 3 bases, with 14 bases between the two germline ends. The CDR3 has 14 amino acids. Germline V lookup: CDR1 MNHEY, CDR2 SMNVEV (reference sequence). For the CDR3, the DNA is TGTGCCAGCAGTCCTAGGTCGGGGCTCTACGAGCAGTACTTC. It translates to CASSPRSGLYEQYF.

The chain employs TRBV11-2 and TRBJ2-3; D may be TRBD2 (5 bases). Germline values: CDR1 SGHAT, CDR2 FQNNGV. The V end was cut by 4 bases, the J end by 0 bases, with 11 bases between. This CDR3 is 15 amino acids long. This chain's CDR3 is CASSSTRASTDTQYF. The CDR3 DNA is TGTGCCAGCAGCTCAACTAGGGCTAGCACAGATACGCAGTATTTT.

The rearrangement joins TRBV5-1 to TRBJ2-7; 13 bases are shared with TRBD2. V trimming: 2 bases; J trimming: 7 bases; junction bases outside the gene matches: 3. Germline V gene sequence: CDR1 SGHRS, CDR2 YFSETQ. The CDR3 is 14 residues long. CDR3 bases: TGCGCCAGCAGCTTAGGACTAGCGGGGGAGGAGCAGTACTTC. It translates to CASSLGLAGEEQYF.

This chain connects TRBV11-2 to TRBJ1-2; no reliable D call. Trimming removed 5 bases at V and 6 bases at J, with 19 bases between. The V gene's germline CDR1 is SGHAT and CDR2 FQNNGV. The CDR3 spans 15 residues. CDR3 amino acids: CASSPLPPIIDGYTF. Here the CDR3 DNA reads TGTGCCAGCAGCCCCCTACCCCCGATAATCGATGGCTACACCTTC.

V gene TRBV5-8 combines with J gene TRBJ1-5; perhaps TRBD1 as D (5 bases). The CDR3 is 15 residues long. Germline assignment: CDR1 SGHTS and CDR2 YDEGEE. V was pared by 4 bases and J by 7 bases, with 18 bases between. Written as DNA, the CDR3 is TGTGCCAGCAGCCCTAGGACGGGACTGGCCCAGCCCCAGCATTTT. Translating gives CASSPRTGLAQPQHF.

The sample holds one count of this clone. The V gene is TRBV7-2, the J gene TRBJ2-7, with 8 nucleotides matching TRBD2. The length of the CDR3 is 15 residues. CDR1 and CDR2 (germline): SGHTA, FQGNSA. J lost 5 bases, V lost 3 bases, and 9 bases had no gene match. The CDR3 coding sequence is TGTGCCAGCAGCTTTACTAGCGGTCGAGGAGACGAGCAGTACTTC. It translates to CASSFTSGRGDEQYF. Combining the CDR3 with reference TRBV7-2 and TRBJ2-7 gives the whole variable domain GAGVSQSPSNKVTEKGKDVELRCDPISGHTALYWYRQSLGQGLEFLIYFQGNSAPDKSGLPSDRFSAERTGGSVSTLTIQRTQQEDSAVYLCASSFTSGRGDEQYFGPGTRLTVT.

This clone was counted a few times. The chain uses TRBV10-3 and TRBJ1-2; the D gene is possibly TRBD1 (6 bases). This CDR3 has 14 residues. Between the trimmed V and J ends, which lost 3 bases and 3 bases, there was a span of 11 bases. CDR1 is ENHRY, CDR2 SYGVKD, per germline. CDR3 amino acids: CAISEGGRDYGYTF. CDR3 DNA sequence: TGTGCCATCAGTGAAGGGGGAAGGGACTATGGCTACACCTTC.

The gene calls are TRBV5-1 and TRBJ1-3, with D possibly TRBD1 on 5 matching bases. With 0 bases removed from V and 3 bases from J, the gap between germline ends came to 13 bases. The CDR3 is made up of 16 amino acids. The germline V gene has CDR1 SGHRS and CDR2 YFSETQ. The CDR3 bases are TGCGCCAGCAGCTTGGAAGGGCAGGGCGGTGGAAACACCATATATTTT. Encoded protein: CASSLEGQGGGNTIYF.